These 2 T cell receptor beta chains originate from one sample sequenced in a study of beta chain features in type 1 diabetes. Expressed TCRB transcripts were sequenced because the isolated RNA had all been reverse transcribed beforehand. TCRdb's copy holds only in-frame clones and misses some; the assay was immunoSEQ multiplex PCR. Found here are hundreds of thousands of clones, roughly a sixth of them singletons; the top ten hold 0.02% to 0.03%. Sequencing input: naive CD4+ T cells from blood. All receptors derive from a woman between 18 and 29 years old in good health.

The rearrangement uses TRBV9 and TRBJ1-1; D gene ambiguous. Looked up from germline, CDR1 is SGDLS and CDR2 is YYNGEE. The V end was cut by 0 bases, the J end by 0 bases, with 12 bases between. There are 16 residues in the CDR3. CDR3 residues: CASSVASGKMNTEAFF. CDR3 coding DNA: TGTGCCAGCAGCGTAGCATCCGGCAAAATGAACACTGAAGCTTTCTTT.

The J gene is TRBJ1-3, the V gene TRBV28; the D is unclear. This CDR3 has 10 amino acids. Germline V gene lookup returns CDR1 MDHEN and CDR2 SYDVKM. V dropped 7 bases and J dropped 5 bases, with 3 bases sitting between them. This CDR3 reads CASKRNTIYF. CDR3 nucleotide sequence: TGTGCCAGCAAGAGAAACACCATATATTTT.